The next 22 T cell receptor beta chains were all read from a single sample in a study of cytomegalovirus exposure and HLA in healthy donors. The PCR ran on 60 Vbeta and 13 Jbeta primers. Measured with immunoSEQ multiplex PCR; TCRdb has only the in-frame clones, and not every one. The table lists some 110,000 clones, roughly 77% of them singletons. The sequencing input was PBMCs. The source of these receptors is a man aged 45-60 years in good health and CMV-seropositive.

V is TRBV9 and J is TRBJ1-6; maybe TRBD1 (5 bases). The ends were cut back, 3 bases at V and 7 bases at J, with 14 bases in the middle. CDR1 is SGDLS and CDR2 is YYNGEE in the germline V gene. The CDR3 has 15 amino acids. CDR3 nucleotides: TGTGCCAGCAGCGCGAGGGGAGGTGTGAATTCACCCCTCCACTTT. This gives the protein CASSARGGVNSPLHF.

This rearrangement joins TRBV7-9 to TRBJ2-1; D possibly corresponds to TRBD2 (5 bases). V was trimmed by 1 base and J by 8 bases, leaving 12 bases between them. Germline loops: CDR1 SEHNR, CDR2 FQNEAQ (reference sequence). The CDR3 has 14 residues. DNA for the CDR3: TGTGCCAGCAGCTTAGTGACGGGGATCGATGAGCAGTTCTTC. It specifies CASSLVTGIDEQFF.

The chain carries TRBV2 and TRBJ2-5; TRBD2 is a possible D gene (6 bases). The J call is doubtful: the DNA matches TRBJ2-7 better. The length of the CDR3 is 12 residues. CDR1 is SNHLY and CDR2 is FYNNEI in the germline V gene. The CDR3 DNA follows: TGTGCCGGGGGACTGGATACCTACGAGCAGTACTTC. Amino acids: CAGGLDTYEQYF.

This chain links TRBV2 with TRBJ1-5, with 8 bases fitting TRBD1. CDR1 is SNHLY, CDR2 FYNNEI, per germline. The CDR3 has 15 residues. V gave up 2 bases and J gave up 6 bases; unmatched junction bases: 6. This chain's CDR3 is CASSELRTGSQPQHF. As DNA, the CDR3 is TGTGCCAGCAGTGAACTTAGGACAGGGAGTCAGCCCCAGCATTTT.

This chain joins TRBV28 and TRBJ2-2; 9 bases are shared with TRBD1. Germline V gene lookup returns CDR1 MDHEN and CDR2 SYDVKM. Losses at the gene ends were 6 bases for V and 8 bases for J; bases not matched to a gene: 7. This CDR3 spans 14 amino acids. Written as DNA, the CDR3 is TGTGCCAGCAGCTTCACAGGGGGCGGTGGGGAGCTGTTTTTT. Amino acid sequence: CASSFTGGGGELFF.

CDR3 sequence reads: CASSLTGMTYYGYTF. CDR3 bases: TGTGCCAGCAGCCTGACAGGGATGACGTACTATGGCTACACCTTC. V usage is TRBV28 and J usage is TRBJ1-2; 7 positions agree with TRBD1. Germline V gene lookup returns CDR1 MDHEN and CDR2 SYDVKM. This CDR3 has 15 residues. J was trimmed by 3 bases and V by 6 bases; bases with no gene match: 10.

This clone was counted between two and nine times. This chain links TRBV10-1 with TRBJ2-2, with D possibly being TRBD2 (5 bases). The CDR3 is 16 amino acids. V gave up 5 bases and J gave up 1 base, with 14 bases separating them. Germline V gene lookup returns CDR1 WNHNN and CDR2 SYGVQD (reference sequence). CDR3 nucleotide sequence: TGCGCCAGCAGTTCCGGGGAATCAAGGAACACCGGGGAGCTGTTTTTT. It is translated as CASSSGESRNTGELFF.

This rearrangement joins TRBV4-1 to TRBJ2-3, with 12 nucleotides matching TRBD2. Germline CDR1 MGHRA, CDR2 YSYEKL. CDR3 size: 16 residues. With 0 bases clipped from V and 7 bases from J, the junction kept 5 bases outside the gene matches. CDR3 nucleotides: TGCGCCAGCAGCCAAGAACTAGCGGGGGGTCCCAATACGCAGTATTTT. Amino acids: CASSQELAGGPNTQYF.

The gene calls are TRBV6-5 and TRBJ2-2; D gene uncertain. The CDR3 sequence is 16 residues long. The V end lost 2 bases, the J end lost 3 bases, and 13 bases lay between the germline ends. The V gene's germline CDR1 is MNHEY and CDR2 SVGAGI. The CDR3, as DNA: TGTGCCAGCAGTTACGGCGCCGGAAGCGACACCGGGGAGCTGTTTTTT. The encoded protein is CASSYGAGSDTGELFF.

V and J are TRBV20-1 and TRBJ1-5, with no clear D. Germline CDR1 is DFQATT and CDR2 is SNEGSKA (reference sequence). The V end was cut by 1 base, the J end by 11 bases, with 9 bases between. This CDR3 spans 11 amino acids. The CDR3, as DNA: TGCAGTGCTAGAGCCCCCAGTACCCAGCATTTT. It encodes CSARAPSTQHF.

The rearrangement joins TRBV12-5 to TRBJ1-1; no reliable D call. There are 13 residues in the CDR3. Trimming shortened V by 3 bases and J by 5 bases, and 10 bases separated the two germline ends. Germline loops: CDR1 LGHNT, CDR2 FRNRAP. The CDR3 spells CASGLDRGTEAFF. Here the CDR3 DNA reads TGTGCTAGTGGTTTAGACCGGGGAACTGAAGCTTTCTTT.

V usage is TRBV29-1 and J usage is TRBJ1-2; no definite D call. V dropped 7 bases and J dropped 2 bases, with 8 bases sitting between them. The CDR3 is made up of 11 amino acids. Germline CDR1 is SQVTM and CDR2 is ANQGSEA. The CDR3 nucleotides read TGCAGCGCTGGGGAGAACTATGGCTACACCTTC. Residues: CSAGENYGYTF. The variable domain in full, with the rest retrieved from reference TRBV29-1 and TRBJ1-2, is SAVISQKPSRDICQRGTSLTIQCQVDSQVTMMFWYRQQPGQSLTLIATANQGSEATYESGFVIDKFPISRPNLTFSTLTVSNMSPEDSSIYLCSAGENYGYTFGSGTRLTVV.

J is TRBJ2-7 and V is TRBV7-2; D is undetermined. V was cut by 6 bases and J by 0 bases, with 6 bases left in between. The CDR3 is made up of 12 amino acids. CDR1 and CDR2 (germline): SGHTA, FQGNSA. In DNA form, the CDR3 reads TGTGCCAGCAGTCTACGCTCCTACGAGCAGTACTTC. This gives the protein CASSLRSYEQYF.

The V call is TRBV5-1, the J call TRBJ2-2; 14 bases match TRBD2. This CDR3 region has 18 residues. The germline CDR1 and CDR2 sequences are SGHRS and YFSETQ. With V trimmed by 4 bases and J by 4 bases, 9 bases remained unmatched. The CDR3: CASSPRTSGGTFTGELFF. The CDR3 nucleotides are TGCGCCAGCAGCCCTAGGACTAGCGGGGGGACTTTCACCGGGGAGCTGTTTTTT. Drawing the rest from reference TRBV5-1 and TRBJ2-2, the complete variable domain is KAGVTQTPRYLIKTRGQQVTLSCSPISGHRSVSWYQQTPGQGLQFLFEYFSETQRNKGNFPGRFSGRQFSNSRSEMNVSTLELGDSALYLCASSPRTSGGTFTGELFFGEGSRLTVL.

The chain uses TRBV7-8 and TRBJ2-5; 11 bases map to TRBD2. In germline, CDR1 is SGHVS, CDR2 FQNEAQ. The CDR3 covers 17 residues. V shed 0 bases, J shed 7 bases, and the junction held 10 bases outside the gene matches. This CDR3 reads CASSLAFTSGSPRTQYF. In DNA form, the CDR3 reads TGTGCCAGCAGCTTAGCGTTTACTAGCGGGAGCCCCAGGACCCAGTACTTC.

This rearrangement joins TRBV6-6 to TRBJ1-2, with 9 bases identical to TRBD1. The junction had 6 bases not matched to a gene; V was cut back by 2 bases and J by 5 bases. The CDR3 spans 15 residues. In germline, CDR1 is MNHNY, CDR2 SVGAGI (reference sequence). Written as DNA, the CDR3 is TGTGCCAGCAGTTACGGCGGGACAGGGCCATATGGCTACACCTTC. Its protein is CASSYGGTGPYGYTF.

This clone occurred a few times. The chain couples TRBV10-2 to TRBJ2-3; D unclear. Trimming pared 3 bases from V and 10 bases from J, leaving 14 bases between. The CDR3 runs 13 residues. Germline V gene lookup returns CDR1 WSHSY and CDR2 SAAADI. The CDR3 DNA reads TGCGCCAGCAGTGAATTAGTTGTTTCGCCGCAGTATTTT. As protein: CASSELVVSPQYF.

The V call is TRBV9, the J call TRBJ2-5, with 10 bases lining up with TRBD2. With the DNA end fitting TRBJ2-7 better, the J assignment may be wrong. This CDR3 is built from 15 residues. CDR1 and CDR2 from the germline V gene are SGDLS and YYNGEE. The CDR3 DNA reads as TGTGCCAGCAGCGTCTCTAGCGGGAGCGGAGTCGAGCAGTACTTC. Amino acids: CASSVSSGSGVEQYF.

V is TRBV7-9 and J is TRBJ2-7, with 7 nucleotides matching TRBD1. The CDR3 consists of 16 residues. Germline trimming cut 4 bases from V and 4 bases from J; bases unmatched to any gene: 13. Germline V gene data show CDR1 as SEHNR and CDR2 as FQNEAQ (reference sequence). Written as DNA, the CDR3 is TGTGCCAGCAGCTCTATTAACACAGGGGCGCGGTACGAGCAGTACTTC. It translates to CASSSINTGARYEQYF.

This clone has only a few counts. The chain uses TRBV2 and TRBJ1-1; possibly TRBD1 for D (6 bases). Trimming cost V 5 bases and J 4 bases, with 8 bases left between them. Germline V gives CDR1 SNHLY, CDR2 FYNNEI. This CDR3 has 12 residues. Here the CDR3 reads CASSNRVTEAFF. In DNA, the CDR3 is TGTGCCAGCAGTAACAGGGTCACTGAAGCTTTCTTT.

The chain is built from TRBV7-9 and TRBJ1-1, with 7 positions matching TRBD1. This CDR3 has 15 amino acids. The J segment lost 5 bases and the V segment lost 2 bases, leaving 8 bases of the junction unmatched. Germline CDR1 and CDR2: SEHNR and FQNEAQ (reference sequence). The CDR3 sequence is CASSLPRQGGTEAFF. The DNA for the CDR3 is TGTGCCAGCAGCTTACCACGACAGGGCGGGACTGAAGCTTTCTTT.

As to this clone: At one of its ends the junction is not consistent with the germline gene, which may arise from a read error. V gene TRBV11-3 combines with J gene TRBJ2-1; D call uncertain. CDR1 and CDR2 (germline): SGHNT, YENEEA. This CDR3 is 14 amino acids long. The CDR3 nucleotides read TGTGCCAGCAGCCTGGGCGATTCCTTCAATGAGCAGTTCTTC. Its protein product is CASSLGDSFNEQFF.